This T cell receptor (beta chain) was profiled in a study of cytomegalovirus exposure and HLA in healthy donors. Study findings and constraints: According to reports, the classifier identified cytomegalovirus status with high specificity and sensitivity.

Amplification used 60 Vbeta primers and 13 Jbeta primers. Sequenced by immunoSEQ multiplex PCR; TCRdb stores in-frame clones only, minus some. The sample includes tens of thousands of clones, 60% to 80% of them seen just once. This clone was seen a few times. Its antigen is as yet unknown. The CDR3 contains 16 residues. Trimming removed 4 bases from V and 0 bases from J, with 13 bases in between. CDR1 and CDR2 (germline): LGHNA, YNFKEQ. The TCR originated in a woman aged 40 to 55 in good health and CMV-seronegative. The J gene is TRBJ1-3, the V gene TRBV4-2; weak D call: TRBD1 (6 bases). Sequenced input: PBMCs. CDR3 in DNA: TGTGCCAGCAGCCCCGGGCAGGGGAGCTCTGGAAACACCATATATTTT. Its translation is CASSPGQGSSGNTIYF.